A selection of T cell receptor beta chains follows, all from one sample in a study of read filtering for tumor transcriptome and immune sequencing. TCRdb fed the reads into MiXCR, producing one record per CDR3 protein. The sample consists of over 35,000 distinct CDR3 sequences, under 15% of them appearing once. Source material: a population of CD138-negative cells sorted from bone marrow. These receptors were collected from a donor aged 40 or over with multiple myeloma. CDR3s include the opening cysteine and the closing phenylalanine or tryptophan. The D gene is left open where the match is weak. Only part of the rows carry a size: once, few, many, or a class if the clone is expanded.

many,TRBV15,TRBD1,TRBJ2-1,TGTGCCACCAGCAAGGGGGCCCTCCTTGACAATGAGCAGTTCTTC,CATSKGALLDNEQFF
many,TRBV5-1,TRBD1,TRBJ1-1,TGCGCCAGCAGCTTGACAGGGGGATGGATCACTGAAGCTTTCTTT,CASSLTGGWITEAFF
many,TRBV2,NA,TRBJ2-7,TGTGCCAGCAGTACCTTGTTGGGGTCCTACGAGCAGTACTTC,CASSTLLGSYEQYF
NA,TRBV20-1,NA,TRBJ2-7,TGCAGTGCTAGACCCGGGAACTCCTACGAGCAGTACTTC,CSARPGNSYEQYF
many,TRBV24-1,NA,TRBJ1-1,TGTGCCACCAGTGCAGGGTTTAAGACTTTCTTT,CATSAGFKTFF
many,TRBV6-5,NA,TRBJ2-1,TGTGCCAGCAGCGCAGCACGAGTTTACAATGAGCAGTTCTTC,CASSAARVYNEQFF
NA,TRBV28,TRBD2,TRBJ2-1,TGTGCCAGCAGCAGTCCTAGCGGGAGAAGCAATGAGCAGTTCTTC,CASSSPSGRSNEQFF
many,TRBV20-1,NA,TRBJ2-5,TGCAGTGCCACCGCCCGCATCGGGTCAGAGACCCAGTACTTC,CSATARIGSETQYF
many,TRBV7-9,NA,TRBJ1-1,TGTGCCAAGAACAGGGATGTGAACACTGAAGCTTTCTTT,CAKNRDVNTEAFF
many,TRBV24-1,NA,TRBJ2-1,TGTGCCACCAGTGATTTTAACGGGAGAGGTGAGCAGTTCTTC,CATSDFNGRGEQFF
many,TRBV28,TRBD1,TRBJ2-2,TGTGCCAGCAGGCGGACAGGGGGCACCGGGGAGCTGTTTTTT,CASRRTGGTGELFF
many,TRBV4-3,TRBD1,TRBJ1-1,TGCGCCAGCAGCCAAGATCGTGGGACAGCTGAAGCTTTCTTT,CASSQDRGTAEAFF
many,TRBV12-3/TRBV12-4,TRBD1,TRBJ1-1,TGTGCCAGCAGTCTCAGGACAGGCTGGGGGAACACTGAAGCTTTCTTT,CASSLRTGWGNTEAFF
many,TRBV12-3/TRBV12-4,TRBD2,TRBJ2-1,TGTGCCAGCAGTCTCCCGGGACTAGCGGGAGTTTTGGAGCAGTTCTTC,CASSLPGLAGVLEQFF
many,TRBV6-5,NA,TRBJ2-7,TGTGCCAGCAGAACCAACCGGGACATCTCCTACGAGCAGTACTTC,CASRTNRDISYEQYF
many,TRBV4-1,TRBD1,TRBJ2-7,TGCGCCAGCAGCCCAGGGACAGTCACCTACGAGCAGTACTTC,CASSPGTVTYEQYF
NA,TRBV7-3,TRBD1,TRBJ2-3,TGTGCCAGCAGCTCCACCGGGACAGGGGGCAGAGATACGCAGTATTTT,CASSSTGTGGRDTQYF
many,TRBV29-1,NA,TRBJ2-1,TGCAGCGTCGGCTCGCTAGCAGGGTCCGGCGATGAGCAGTTCTTC,CSVGSLAGSGDEQFF
NA,TRBV20-1,TRBD2,TRBJ2-1,TGCAGTGCTAGAGGGCGGGGGAATGAGCAGTTCTTC,CSARGRGNEQFF
many,TRBV20-1,TRBD2,TRBJ2-7,TGCAGTGCTGCCACGTGGCGGGAGGGGTACGAGCAGTACTTC,CSAATWREGYEQYF
many,TRBV20-1,TRBD2,TRBJ2-1,TGCAGTGCTATACCCGTAGCGGGTGAGCAGTTCTTC,CSAIPVAGEQFF
NA,TRBV15,NA,TRBJ1-5,TGTGCCACTAGCAGAGGTGGCGGGAGGGCCGGTGGCACAGATACGCAGCATTTT,CATSRGGGRAGGTDTQHF
many,TRBV6-2/TRBV6-3,NA,TRBJ2-1,TGTGCCAGCAGTCGGGACTCCTACAATGAGCAGTTCTTC,CASSRDSYNEQFF
many,TRBV3-2,NA,TRBJ2-7,TGTGCCAGCAGCCAAGGGGTGTGGACAGCCGGGACCTACGAGCAGTACTTC,CASSQGVWTAGTYEQYF
many,TRBV5-1,NA,TRBJ1-5,TGCGCCAGCAGTCGGGACCCAGGGGATCATAGCAATCAGCCCCAGCATTTT,CASSRDPGDHSNQPQHF
many,TRBV5-1,NA,TRBJ1-4,TGCGCCAGCAGCTTGGAGGGGATGCTGACTAATGAAAAACTGTTTTTT,CASSLEGMLTNEKLFF
many,TRBV12-3/TRBV12-4,NA,TRBJ1-1,TGTGCCAGCAGTTTCCTCCTTGAAGCTTTCTTT,CASSFLLEAFF
many,TRBV19,TRBD1,TRBJ2-5,TGTGCCAGTAGTATACGACAGGGTCAAGAGACCCAGTACTTC,CASSIRQGQETQYF
many,TRBV9,NA,TRBJ2-7,TGTGCCAGCAGCCCCCGGACATCCACCGGCTACGAGCAGTACTTC,CASSPRTSTGYEQYF
many,TRBV18,NA,TRBJ1-2,TGTGCCAGCTCACCACCGGGCTATGGCTACACCTTC,CASSPPGYGYTF
few,TRBV20-1,TRBD2,TRBJ2-3,TGCAGTGCTACCGGGACTAGCGAAGCAGATACGCAGTATTTT,CSATGTSEADTQYF
NA,TRBV5-1,NA,TRBJ1-1,TGCGCCAGCAGCTTGGCAGGACAGAACACTGAAGCTTTCTTT,CASSLAGQNTEAFF
NA,TRBV20-1,TRBD1,TRBJ1-1,TGCAGTGTTAGAGGCCGCCCCGGGACAGTCGCTGAAGCTTTCTTT,CSVRGRPGTVAEAFF
NA,TRBV12-3/TRBV12-4,NA,TRBJ1-5,TGTGCCGGCAGCTTTCGGGGGGGCAATCAGCCCCAGCATTTT,CAGSFRGGNQPQHF
many,TRBV28,TRBD2,TRBJ2-1,TGTGCCAGCGTACTTACTAGCGCGGACAATGAGCAGTTCTTC,CASVLTSADNEQFF
many,TRBV20-1,TRBD2,TRBJ2-5,TGCAGTGCTAGCCCACCGATAGCGGGAGTCAAAGAGACCCAGTACTTC,CSASPPIAGVKETQYF
many,TRBV29-1,NA,TRBJ2-3,TGCAGCGTTGGTATCCTGGGGTTAAGCACAGATACGCAGTATTTT,CSVGILGLSTDTQYF
many,TRBV30,TRBD2,TRBJ2-3,TGTGCCTGGTCAGGACTAGCGGGAGGAGCCGATACGCAGTATTTT,CAWSGLAGGADTQYF
many,TRBV7-2,NA,TRBJ1-4,TGTGCCAGCAGCATAGCAGGTGGCGAAAAACTGTTTTTT,CASSIAGGEKLFF
NA,TRBV20-1,NA,TRBJ2-1,TGCAGTGCTAGGGGAGAGGGTTCGAGCTCCTACAATGAGCAGTTCTTC,CSARGEGSSSYNEQFF
many,TRBV28,NA,TRBJ2-5,TGTGCCAGCGGCCAGGTACAAGAGACCCAGTACTTC,CASGQVQETQYF
many,TRBV5-4,TRBD2,TRBJ2-7,TGTGCCAGCAGCCTGGAGGGGCGGGGGGCGCTGTACGAGCAGTACTTC,CASSLEGRGALYEQYF
many,TRBV6-2/TRBV6-3,NA,TRBJ2-2,TGTGCCAGCAGTTACCGACCTTGGACCGGGGAGCTGTTTTTT,CASSYRPWTGELFF
many,TRBV20-1,TRBD1,TRBJ2-7,TGCAGTGCTAGCTCAGGTGTGGACAGGGGGTCTATCTCCTACGAGCAGTACTTC,CSASSGVDRGSISYEQYF
few,TRBV5-1,NA,TRBJ2-3,TGCGCCAGCGCAGTTCGTGGACTACGCACAGATACGCAGTATTTT,CASAVRGLRTDTQYF
many,TRBV28,NA,TRBJ2-7,TGTGCCAGCAGAAGCAACTCCTACGAGCAGTACTTC,CASRSNSYEQYF
few,TRBV11-2,NA,TRBJ2-7,TGTGCCAGCAGCCCGACGGTCTACGAGCAGTACTTC,CASSPTVYEQYF
many,TRBV20-1,TRBD1,TRBJ2-7,TGCAGTGCTAGTCCCCGTGACAGGGGGGAGCAGTACTTC,CSASPRDRGEQYF
many,TRBV30,NA,TRBJ2-1,TGTGCCTGGAGTGCAGGGGCTAGAACCTACAATGAGCAGTTCTTC,CAWSAGARTYNEQFF
few,TRBV5-4,TRBD1,TRBJ2-5,TGTGCCAGCAGACCCGGGACAGCCGGCCAAGAGACCCAGTACTTC,CASRPGTAGQETQYF
many,TRBV20-1,TRBD1,TRBJ2-5,TGCAGTGCTCCCCCCGGGACAGGGGACCAAGAGACCCAGTACTTC,CSAPPGTGDQETQYF
many,TRBV7-9,NA,TRBJ1-1,TGTGCCAGCAGCTTAGGGCCGAGGAACACTGAAGCTTTCTTT,CASSLGPRNTEAFF
few,TRBV10-3,TRBD2,TRBJ2-7,TGTGCCATCAGGAGGGGACTAGCGGGAGGGGCCTACGAGCAGTACTTC,CAIRRGLAGGAYEQYF
NA,TRBV30,NA,TRBJ2-5,TGTGCCTGGAGTGTACTAACGGGAGATGTGAAGGCCCAGTACTTC,CAWSVLTGDVKAQYF
NA,TRBV5-5,NA,TRBJ2-7,TGTGCCAGCAGTGTAACAGGATACGAGCAGTACTTC,CASSVTGYEQYF
many,TRBV3-1,TRBD1,TRBJ1-5,TGTGCCAGCAGTGGGACAGGCAATCAGCCCCAGCATTTT,CASSGTGNQPQHF
many,TRBV10-2,TRBD2,TRBJ2-1,TGCGCCAGCAGTGAGTCCGCTAGCGGGAGCGGCGAGCAGTTCTTC,CASSESASGSGEQFF
many,TRBV10-2,NA,TRBJ2-1,TGCGCCAGCAGGGAGGCCTCCTACAATGAGCAGTTCTTC,CASREASYNEQFF